Each of the 27 T cell receptor beta chains below was sequenced from the same sample in a study of T cell responses to AZD1222 COVID-19 vaccine. Assay used: immunoSEQ multiplex PCR; TCRdb lists only in-frame clones, some missing. The sample has roughly 180,000 clones, about 86% seen once. Here the sequenced sample was peripheral blood, taken on day 0 of AZD1222 vaccination. The receptors derive from an adult in good health.

This chain joins TRBV6-5 and TRBJ1-2; possibly TRBD1 for D (5 bases). CDR1 and CDR2 (germline): MNHEY, SVGAGI. Trimming stripped 0 bases from V and 1 base from J, with 12 bases between. CDR3 size: 16 residues. This chain's CDR3 is CASSYSTATLNYGYTF. The CDR3 bases are TGTGCCAGCAGTTACTCGACAGCGACACTTAACTATGGCTACACCTTC.

The rearrangement joins TRBV7-3 to TRBJ2-3; 8 positions match TRBD2. V was pared by 5 bases and J by 4 bases, with 8 bases of the junction left unmatched. Germline loops: CDR1 SGHTA, CDR2 FQGTGA. The CDR3 runs 15 residues. In DNA, the CDR3 is TGTGCCAGCAGCATAAGCGGGAGCAGCGCAGATACGCAGTATTTT. Its translation: CASSISGSSADTQYF.

This clone was counted once. V and J are TRBV30 and TRBJ2-7; TRBD1 matches 8 bases. Trimming removed 3 bases from V and 0 bases from J; junction bases left unmatched: 10. In germline, CDR1 is GTSNPN, CDR2 SVGIG (reference sequence). The CDR3 has 16 residues. CDR3 protein: CAWSSNRGSFSYEQYF. CDR3 coding DNA: TGTGCCTGGAGCAGTAACAGGGGGTCCTTCTCCTACGAGCAGTACTTC.

J is TRBJ2-1 and V is TRBV28, with D uncertain. CDR3 size: 15 residues. Trimming removed 2 bases at V and 3 bases at J, with 11 bases between. CDR1 and CDR2 (germline): MDHEN, SYDVKM. The CDR3 loop is CASSLPRVLYNEQFF. The CDR3 DNA follows: TGTGCCAGCAGTTTACCCCGGGTCCTCTACAATGAGCAGTTCTTC.

This clone has just one count. This chain links TRBV7-2 with TRBJ2-2; 10 nucleotides agree with TRBD1. V lost 2 bases and J lost 7; bases outside the gene matches: 13. CDR3 length: 18 residues. The germline V gene encodes CDR1 SGHTA and CDR2 FQGNSA. The CDR3 nucleotides are TGTGCCAGCAGCTTAACTAGTGGGACAGGGGTTATCGGCGGGGAGCTGTTTTTT. Translation gives CASSLTSGTGVIGGELFF.

The chain couples TRBV24-1 to TRBJ2-7, with D perhaps assigned TRBD1 or TRBD2 (5 bases each). From germline, CDR1 is KGHDR and CDR2 SFDVKD. The V and J ends lost 1 base and 10 bases respectively, with 10 bases between them. The CDR3 loop spans 12 amino acids. The CDR3 protein is CATSDLLGRQYF. The CDR3 DNA follows: TGTGCCACCAGTGATTTATTGGGACGTCAGTACTTC.

The chain employs TRBV4-3 and TRBJ2-7, with D unresolved. The V end lost 1 base, the J end lost 4 bases, and 17 bases lay between the germline ends. CDR1 and CDR2 (germline): LGHNA, YSLEER. The CDR3 has 16 residues. The CDR3, as DNA: TGCGCCAGCAGCCAAGTCCGGCAGCCCCTCCAATACGAGCAGTACTTC. Protein sequence: CASSQVRQPLQYEQYF.

On this clone: Other DNA sequences from this sample encode an identical CDR3 as well. The gene calls are TRBV28 and TRBJ1-5, with no clear D. Trimming pared 1 base from V and 4 bases from J, leaving 5 bases between. The CDR3 runs 13 residues. Germline assignment: CDR1 MDHEN and CDR2 SYDVKM. Here the CDR3 DNA reads TGTGCCAGCAGTTTATTGGGGAATCAGCCCCAGCATTTT. Translating it yields CASSLLGNQPQHF.

This chain links TRBV3-1 (or the pseudogene TRBV3-2) with TRBJ2-5; D might be TRBD1 or TRBD2, each matching 6 bases. The CDR3 runs to 12 residues. V was clipped by 6 bases and J by 4 bases, with 9 bases between them. Germline lookup yields CDR1 LGHDT and CDR2 YNNKEL (reference sequence). The CDR3 loop is CASSSGAETQYF. CDR3 DNA sequence: TGTGCCAGCAGTTCGGGGGCAGAGACCCAGTACTTC.

In this sample, this clone turned up once. The J gene is TRBJ2-1, the V gene TRBV27, with TRBD1 matching 9 bases. The CDR3 is made up of 15 amino acids. Germline CDR1 is MNHEY and CDR2 is SMNVEV (reference sequence). V shed 6 bases and J 0 bases; nucleotides not matched to a gene: 3. The CDR3 loop reads CASRPGQGSYNEQFF. In nucleotides, the CDR3 is TGTGCCAGCAGGCCGGGACAGGGCTCCTACAATGAGCAGTTCTTC.

The CDR3 DNA is TGTGCCAGCAGCGCCCGGACTAGCGGTATCTCCTACGAGCAGTACTTC. Translating it yields CASSARTSGISYEQYF. The V call is TRBV7-2, the J call TRBJ2-7; TRBD2 agrees at 10 bases. Germline CDR1 SGHTA, CDR2 FQGNSA. With V trimmed by 5 bases and J by 0 bases, 7 bases remained unmatched. The CDR3 is 16 residues long. The whole variable domain, filled in from reference TRBV7-2 and TRBJ2-7, reads GAGVSQSPSNKVTEKGKDVELRCDPISGHTALYWYRQSLGQGLEFLIYFQGNSAPDKSGLPSDRFSAERTGGSVSTLTIQRTQQEDSAVYLCASSARTSGISYEQYFGPGTRLTVT.

CDR3 nucleotides: TGCGCCAGCGGAGGGCTACCCAATGAAAAACTGTTTTTT. Residues: CASGGLPNEKLFF. The J gene is TRBJ1-4, the V gene TRBV10-2; no definite D call. Germline CDR1 WSHSY, CDR2 SAAADI. The CDR3 covers 13 residues. Trimming shortened V by 8 bases and J by 5 bases, and 12 bases separated the two germline ends.

This chain links TRBV19 with TRBJ2-3, with unresolved D. Germline V lookup: CDR1 LNHDA, CDR2 SQIVND (reference sequence). This CDR3 has 13 residues. V lost 5 bases, J lost 2 bases, and 8 bases lay in between. CDR3 in DNA: TGTGCCAGTAGTTCGATGAACACAGATACGCAGTATTTT. Amino acid sequence: CASSSMNTDTQYF.

The chain is built from TRBV9 and TRBJ2-1; D tentatively fits TRBD1 or TRBD2 (5 bases each). Per germline, CDR1 SGDLS and CDR2 YYNGEE. V was cut by 0 bases and J by 2 bases, with 12 bases left in between. CDR3 length: 16 amino acids. CDR3 in amino acids: CASSVAYGTAYNEQFF. Written as DNA, the CDR3 is TGTGCCAGCAGCGTAGCCTACGGGACGGCCTACAATGAGCAGTTCTTC.

The chain couples TRBV15 to TRBJ2-1; 8 nucleotides align to TRBD2. The ends lost 1 base at V and 6 bases at J; junction bases unmatched: 8. CDR3 length: 16 amino acids. Germline loops: CDR1 LNHNV, CDR2 YYDKDF (reference sequence). The DNA of the CDR3 is TGTGCCACCAGCAGAGCCGGGACTAGTAACGTCAATGAGCAGTTCTTC. Protein sequence: CATSRAGTSNVNEQFF.

The chain links TRBV28 to TRBJ2-2; TRBD2 matches 12 bases. Germline loops: CDR1 MDHEN, CDR2 SYDVKM. With V trimmed by 6 bases and J by 1 base, 6 bases remained unmatched. This CDR3 spans 17 amino acids. The DNA of the CDR3 is TGTGCCAGCAGCCTACTAGCGGGAGGACGGAACACCGGGGAGCTGTTTTTT. Translating it yields CASSLLAGGRNTGELFF. The variable domain in full, completed from reference TRBV28 and TRBJ2-2, reads DVKVTQSSRYLVKRTGEKVFLECVQDMDHENMFWYRQDPGLGLRLIYFSYDVKMKEKGDIPEGYSVSREKKERFSLILESASTNQTSMYLCASSLLAGGRNTGELFFGEGSRLTVL.

The chain couples TRBV7-3 to TRBJ1-1, with 9 bases that match TRBD1. Trimming removed 4 bases from V and 4 bases from J; junction bases left unmatched: 7. The germline CDR1 and CDR2 sequences are SGHTA and FQGTGA. The CDR3 extends over 15 amino acids. The CDR3: CASSYGTGWGTEAFF. The DNA for the CDR3 is TGTGCCAGCAGCTACGGGACAGGGTGGGGCACTGAAGCTTTCTTT.

This rearrangement joins TRBV6-4 to TRBJ2-7; 14 bases agree with TRBD2. The V and J ends lost 2 bases and 0 bases, in that order; junction bases with no gene match: 15. This CDR3 is 21 amino acids long. From germline, CDR1 is MRHNA and CDR2 SNTAGT. The CDR3 region is CASSDPNLGTSGSASSYEQYF. The CDR3 bases are TGTGCCAGCAGTGACCCAAATTTGGGGACTAGCGGGAGCGCAAGCTCCTACGAGCAGTACTTC.

The V and J genes are TRBV27 and TRBJ1-2; D remains ambiguous. The CDR3 spans 13 residues. With 3 bases removed from V and 0 bases from J, the gap between germline ends came to 5 bases. Per the germline V gene, CDR1 is MNHEY and CDR2 is SMNVEV (reference sequence). The CDR3 here is CASSFAANYGYTF. The CDR3 DNA is TGTGCCAGCAGTTTCGCAGCTAACTATGGCTACACCTTC.

This chain links TRBV7-9 with TRBJ2-7, with unresolved D. Germline assignment: CDR1 SEHNR and CDR2 FQNEAQ (reference sequence). CDR3 length: 13 amino acids. Trimming removed 3 bases from V and 2 bases from J, with 8 bases in between. The CDR3: CASSFAATYEQYF. The DNA for the CDR3 is TGTGCCAGCAGCTTTGCGGCTACCTACGAGCAGTACTTC.

The rearrangement uses TRBV11-2 and TRBJ2-7; possible D gene TRBD1, 5 bases. V gave up 2 bases and J gave up 6 bases, with 8 bases separating them. The CDR3 length is 12 residues. CDR1 is SGHAT and CDR2 is FQNNGV in the germline V gene. CDR3 sequence reads: CASSLRQIEQYF. DNA for the CDR3: TGTGCCAGCAGCTTAAGACAGATCGAGCAGTACTTC.

As DNA, the CDR3 is TGTGCCAGCAGTTTTCTGGACTTAAGGCACGAGCAGTACTTC. It is translated as CASSFLDLRHEQYF. This chain uses TRBV27 with TRBJ2-7; maybe TRBD2 (5 bases). V lost 3 bases, J lost 5 bases, and 14 bases lay in between. Per germline, CDR1 MNHEY and CDR2 SMNVEV (reference sequence). The CDR3 consists of 14 residues.

The CDR3 spells CASGEDGKLPYEQYF. For the CDR3, the DNA is TGTGCCAGCGGCGAAGACGGCAAACTCCCCTACGAGCAGTACTTC. The chain has TRBV7-9 and TRBJ2-7; no reliable D call. This CDR3 is built from 15 residues. Trimming took 8 bases from V and 2 from J, leaving 19 bases between them. Germline assignment: CDR1 SEHNR and CDR2 FQNEAQ (reference sequence).

The CDR3 nucleotides are TGTGCCAGCCTTAACAGGGAAACCTACGAGCAGTACTTC. This translates into CASLNRETYEQYF. This rearrangement joins TRBV6-5 to TRBJ2-7, with D possibly TRBD1 on 6 matching bases. Trimming took off 8 bases at V and 2 bases at J, with 13 bases between the two ends. The germline V gene encodes CDR1 MNHEY and CDR2 SVGAGI. The CDR3 length is 13 residues.

This clone was recorded a few times. The V gene is TRBV12-3 or TRBV12-4, the J gene TRBJ1-2; D gene unclear. Trimming left V 5 bases short and J 5 bases short, with 9 bases between. CDR3 size: 12 residues. The CDR3 loop reads CASSLAVYGYTF. The CDR3 region has the DNA TGTGCCAGCAGTCTGGCAGTTTATGGCTACACCTTC.

CDR3 nucleotides: TGCAGCGTATTCGACAGGCCCTACGAGCAGTACTTC. Amino acids: CSVFDRPYEQYF. The chain couples TRBV29-1 to TRBJ2-7; D possibly corresponds to TRBD1 (6 bases). Germline CDR1 SQVTM, CDR2 ANQGSEA. This CDR3 comprises 12 residues. Trimming pared 6 bases from V and 2 bases from J, leaving 11 bases between.

V is TRBV27 and J is TRBJ1-5, with a possible D match to TRBD1 (5 bases). Germline CDR1 and CDR2: MNHEY and SMNVEV (reference sequence). V was cut by 3 bases and J by 6 bases, with 12 bases left in between. There are 14 residues in the CDR3. The CDR3, as DNA: TGTGCCAGCAGTTTCACCGGGAGGGGTCAGCCCCAGCATTTT. Translating it yields CASSFTGRGQPQHF.